This T cell receptor (beta chain) was observed in a study of siplizumab effects on memory and regulatory T cells. CDR1 and CDR2 from the germline V gene are SGHTA and FQGNSA. J gave up 1 base and V 2 bases, and 4 bases lay outside the gene matches. The CDR3 runs 16 residues. Assay used: immunoSEQ multiplex PCR; TCRdb lists only in-frame clones, some missing. The table includes fewer than 120,000 clones, approximately 92% detected once. Study-level results: Only a minority of proliferating CD4+ or CD8+ clones had an assignable naive or memory phenotype, with roughly 75-96% lacking one. Significant reduction of alloreactive sequences traceable to unstimulated CD4+ memory cells was observed with siplizumab. Proliferating siplizumab-culture Tregs lacked confirmation of suppressive function.

A word on this clone: Its target is not known.

Sequenced material: CD4+ T cells sorted from blood. J is TRBJ2-5 and V is TRBV7-2; 10 bases align to TRBD1. The receptor was isolated from a human donor in good health. CDR3 region: CASSLSGTGVQETQYF. The CDR3 DNA reads TGTGCCAGCAGCTTATCCGGGACAGGGGTCCAAGAGACCCAGTACTTC.